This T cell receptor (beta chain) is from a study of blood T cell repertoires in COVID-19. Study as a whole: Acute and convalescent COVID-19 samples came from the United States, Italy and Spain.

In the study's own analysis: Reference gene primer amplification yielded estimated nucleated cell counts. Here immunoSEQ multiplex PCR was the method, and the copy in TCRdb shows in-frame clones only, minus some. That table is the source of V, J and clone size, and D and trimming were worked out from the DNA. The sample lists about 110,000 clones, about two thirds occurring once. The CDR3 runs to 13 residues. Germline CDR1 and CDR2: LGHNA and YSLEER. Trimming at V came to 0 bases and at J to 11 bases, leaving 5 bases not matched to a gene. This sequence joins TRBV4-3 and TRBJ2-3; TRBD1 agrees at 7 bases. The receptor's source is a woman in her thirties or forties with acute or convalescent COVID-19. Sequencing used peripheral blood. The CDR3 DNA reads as TGCGCCAGCAGCCAAGATAACAGGGGTGGGCAGTATTTT. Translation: CASSQDNRGGQYF.